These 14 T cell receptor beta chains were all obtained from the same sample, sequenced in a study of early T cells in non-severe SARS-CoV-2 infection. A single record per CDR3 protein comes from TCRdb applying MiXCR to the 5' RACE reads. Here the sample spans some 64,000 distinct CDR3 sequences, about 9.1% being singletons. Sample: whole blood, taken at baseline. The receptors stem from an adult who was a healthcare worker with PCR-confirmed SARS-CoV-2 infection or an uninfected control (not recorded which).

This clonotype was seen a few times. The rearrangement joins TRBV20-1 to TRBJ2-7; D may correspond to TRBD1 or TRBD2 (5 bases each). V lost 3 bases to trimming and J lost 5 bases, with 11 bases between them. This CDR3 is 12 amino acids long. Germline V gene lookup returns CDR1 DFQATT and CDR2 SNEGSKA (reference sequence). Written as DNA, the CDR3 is TGCAGTGCTAGGGGACCCGCAGACGAGCAGTACTTC. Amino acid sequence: CSARGPADEQYF.

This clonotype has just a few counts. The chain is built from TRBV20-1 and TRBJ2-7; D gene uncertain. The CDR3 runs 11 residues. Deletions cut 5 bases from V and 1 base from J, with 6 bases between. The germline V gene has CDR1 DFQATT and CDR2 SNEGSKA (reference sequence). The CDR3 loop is CSADLSYEQYF. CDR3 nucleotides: TGCAGTGCTGATTTATCCTACGAGCAGTACTTC.

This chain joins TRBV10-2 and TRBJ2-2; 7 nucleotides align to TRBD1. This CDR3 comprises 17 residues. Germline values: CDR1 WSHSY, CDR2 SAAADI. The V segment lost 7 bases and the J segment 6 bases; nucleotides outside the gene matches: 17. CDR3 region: CASTLPPTGARSGELFF. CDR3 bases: TGCGCCAGCACCCTCCCCCCCACAGGGGCCCGATCCGGGGAGCTGTTTTTT.

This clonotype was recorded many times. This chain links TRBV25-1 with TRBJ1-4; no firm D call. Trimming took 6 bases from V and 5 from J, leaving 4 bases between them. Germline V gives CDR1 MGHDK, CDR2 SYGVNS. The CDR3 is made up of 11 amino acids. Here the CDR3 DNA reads TGTGCCAGCAGAGAGAATGAAAAACTGTTTTTT. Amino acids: CASRENEKLFF.

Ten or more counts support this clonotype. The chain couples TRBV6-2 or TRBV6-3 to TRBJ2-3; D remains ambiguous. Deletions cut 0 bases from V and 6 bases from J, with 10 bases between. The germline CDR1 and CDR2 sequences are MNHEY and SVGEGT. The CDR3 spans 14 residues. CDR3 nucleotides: TGTGCCAGCAGTTACTCGAGAGGAGCCGATACGCAGTATTTT. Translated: CASSYSRGADTQYF.

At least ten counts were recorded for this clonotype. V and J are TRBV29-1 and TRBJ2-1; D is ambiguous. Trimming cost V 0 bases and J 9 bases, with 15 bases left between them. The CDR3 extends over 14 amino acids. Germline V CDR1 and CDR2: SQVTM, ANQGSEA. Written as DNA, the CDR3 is TGCAGCGTTGAAGATCTTCAAGGGCTCGGTGAGCAGTTCTTC. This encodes CSVEDLQGLGEQFF.

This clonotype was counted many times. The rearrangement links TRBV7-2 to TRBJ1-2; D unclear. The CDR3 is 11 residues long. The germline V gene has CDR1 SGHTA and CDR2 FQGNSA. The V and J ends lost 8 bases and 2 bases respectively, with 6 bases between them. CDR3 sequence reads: CASGQNYGYTF. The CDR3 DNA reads TGTGCCAGCGGGCAGAACTATGGCTACACCTTC.

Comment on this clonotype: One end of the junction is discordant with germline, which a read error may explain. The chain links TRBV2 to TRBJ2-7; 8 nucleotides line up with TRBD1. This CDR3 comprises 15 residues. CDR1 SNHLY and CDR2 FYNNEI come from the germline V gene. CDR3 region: CASSEGTGPTYVQYF. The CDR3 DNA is TGTGCCAGCAGTGAAGGGACAGGGCCAACCTACGTGCAGTACTTC.

The CDR3 DNA sequence: TGTGCCAGCAGACGGACTTCCACCTACGAGCAGTACTTC. This codes for CASRRTSTYEQYF. The rearrangement joins TRBV14 to TRBJ2-7; D is perhaps TRBD2 (5 bases). This CDR3 comprises 13 residues. With 6 bases removed from V and 2 bases from J, the gap between germline ends came to 11 bases. Germline V gives CDR1 SGHDN, CDR2 FVKESK.

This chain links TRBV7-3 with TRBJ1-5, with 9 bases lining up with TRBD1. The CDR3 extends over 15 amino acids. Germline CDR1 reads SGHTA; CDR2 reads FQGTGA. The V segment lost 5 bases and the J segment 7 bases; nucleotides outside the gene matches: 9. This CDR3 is CASSPDRGIRQPQHF. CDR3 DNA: TGTGCCAGCAGCCCTGACAGGGGGATCAGGCAGCCCCAGCATTTT.

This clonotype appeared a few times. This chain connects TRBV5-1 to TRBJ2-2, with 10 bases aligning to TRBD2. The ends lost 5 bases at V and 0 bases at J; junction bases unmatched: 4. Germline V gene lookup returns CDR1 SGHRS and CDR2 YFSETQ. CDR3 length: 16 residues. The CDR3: CASRRTSGTNTGELFF. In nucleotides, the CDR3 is TGCGCCAGCAGACGGACTAGCGGAACGAACACCGGGGAGCTGTTTTTT.

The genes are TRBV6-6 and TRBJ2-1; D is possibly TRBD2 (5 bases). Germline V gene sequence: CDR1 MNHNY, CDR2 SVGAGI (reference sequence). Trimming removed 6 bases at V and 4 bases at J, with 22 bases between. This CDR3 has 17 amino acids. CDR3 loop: CASSRLAGEVGYNEQFF. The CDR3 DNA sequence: TGTGCCAGCAGCCGACTCGCGGGCGAAGTGGGATACAATGAGCAGTTCTTC.

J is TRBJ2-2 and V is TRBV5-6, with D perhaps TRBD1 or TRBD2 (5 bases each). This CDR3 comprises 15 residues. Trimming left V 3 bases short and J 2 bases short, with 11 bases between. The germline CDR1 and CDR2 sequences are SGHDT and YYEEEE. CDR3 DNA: TGTGCCAGCAGCTCCGGGACGGCTAACACCGGGGAGCTGTTTTTT. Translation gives CASSSGTANTGELFF.

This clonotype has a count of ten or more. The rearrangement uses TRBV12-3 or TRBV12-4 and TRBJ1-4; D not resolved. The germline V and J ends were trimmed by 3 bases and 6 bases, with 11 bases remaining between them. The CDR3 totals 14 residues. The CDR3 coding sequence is TGTGCCAGCAGTTTCGTATCGGGGTATGAAAAACTGTTTTTT. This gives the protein CASSFVSGYEKLFF.